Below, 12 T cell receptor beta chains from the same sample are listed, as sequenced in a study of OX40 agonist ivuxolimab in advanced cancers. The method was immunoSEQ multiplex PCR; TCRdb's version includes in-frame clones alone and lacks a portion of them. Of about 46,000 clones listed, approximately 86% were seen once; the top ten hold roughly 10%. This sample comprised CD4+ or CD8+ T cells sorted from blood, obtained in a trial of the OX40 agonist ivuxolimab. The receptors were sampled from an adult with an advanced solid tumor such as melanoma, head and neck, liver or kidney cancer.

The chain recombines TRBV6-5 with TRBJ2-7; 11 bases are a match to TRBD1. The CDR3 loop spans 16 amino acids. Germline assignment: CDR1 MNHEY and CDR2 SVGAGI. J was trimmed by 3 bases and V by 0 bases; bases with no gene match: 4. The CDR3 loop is CASSYSGQGGLYEQYF. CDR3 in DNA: TGTGCCAGCAGTTACTCGGGACAGGGGGGCCTCTACGAGCAGTACTTC.

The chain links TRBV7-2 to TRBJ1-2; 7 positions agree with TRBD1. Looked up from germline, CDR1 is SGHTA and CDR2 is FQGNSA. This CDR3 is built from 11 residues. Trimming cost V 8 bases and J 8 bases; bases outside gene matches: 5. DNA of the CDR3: TGTGCCAGCCAAACAGGGGTAGGCTACACCTTC. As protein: CASQTGVGYTF.

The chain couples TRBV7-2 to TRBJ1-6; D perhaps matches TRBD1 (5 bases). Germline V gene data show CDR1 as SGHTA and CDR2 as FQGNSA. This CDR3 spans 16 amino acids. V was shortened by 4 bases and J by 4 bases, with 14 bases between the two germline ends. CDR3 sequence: CASSWRGAAYNSPLHF. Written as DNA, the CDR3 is TGTGCCAGCAGCTGGCGAGGGGCCGCTTATAATTCACCCCTCCACTTT.

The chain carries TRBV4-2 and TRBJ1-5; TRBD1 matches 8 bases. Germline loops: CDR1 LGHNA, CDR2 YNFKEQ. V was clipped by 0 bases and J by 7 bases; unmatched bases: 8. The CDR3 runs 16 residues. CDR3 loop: CASSQEEAGGGQPQHF. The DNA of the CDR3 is TGTGCCAGCAGCCAAGAGGAGGCAGGGGGCGGGCAGCCCCAGCATTTT.

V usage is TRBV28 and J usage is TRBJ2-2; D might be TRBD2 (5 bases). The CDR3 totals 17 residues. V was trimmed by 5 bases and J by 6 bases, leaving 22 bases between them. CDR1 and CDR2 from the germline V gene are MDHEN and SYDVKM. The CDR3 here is CASSTAGSVLVSGELFF. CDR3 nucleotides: TGTGCCAGCAGTACTGCGGGCTCGGTACTGGTCTCCGGGGAGCTGTTTTTT.

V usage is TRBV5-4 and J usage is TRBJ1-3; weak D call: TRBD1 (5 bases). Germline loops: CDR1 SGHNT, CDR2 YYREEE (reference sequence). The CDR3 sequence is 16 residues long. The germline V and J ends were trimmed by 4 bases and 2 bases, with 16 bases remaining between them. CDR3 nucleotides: TGTGCCAGCAGCCTGAGCGGCGGGGGACCTGGAAACACCATATATTTT. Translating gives CASSLSGGGPGNTIYF.

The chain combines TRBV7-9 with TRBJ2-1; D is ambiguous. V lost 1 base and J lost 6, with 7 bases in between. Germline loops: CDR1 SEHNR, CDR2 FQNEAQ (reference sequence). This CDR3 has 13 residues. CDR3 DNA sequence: TGTGCCAGCAGCTTAGGACTTTCCAATGAGCAGTTCTTC. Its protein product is CASSLGLSNEQFF. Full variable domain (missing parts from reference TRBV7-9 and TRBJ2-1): DTGVSQNPRHKITKRGQNVTFRCDPISEHNRLYWYRQTLGQGPEFLTYFQNEAQLEKSRLLSDRFSAERPKGSFSTLEIQRTEQGDSAMYLCASSLGLSNEQFFGPGTRLTVL.

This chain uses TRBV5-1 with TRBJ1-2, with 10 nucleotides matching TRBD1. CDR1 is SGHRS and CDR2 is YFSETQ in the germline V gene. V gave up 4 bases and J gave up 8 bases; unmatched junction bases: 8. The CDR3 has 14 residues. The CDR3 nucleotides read TGCGCCAGCAGCAACGGGACAGGGGAACGGGGCTACACCTTC. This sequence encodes CASSNGTGERGYTF.

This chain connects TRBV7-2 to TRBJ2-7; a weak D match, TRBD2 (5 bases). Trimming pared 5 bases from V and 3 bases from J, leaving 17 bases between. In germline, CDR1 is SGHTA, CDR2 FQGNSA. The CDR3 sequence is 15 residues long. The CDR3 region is CASSTTGSRIYEQYF. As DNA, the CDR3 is TGTGCCAGCAGCACCACGGGATCAAGAATCTACGAGCAGTACTTC.

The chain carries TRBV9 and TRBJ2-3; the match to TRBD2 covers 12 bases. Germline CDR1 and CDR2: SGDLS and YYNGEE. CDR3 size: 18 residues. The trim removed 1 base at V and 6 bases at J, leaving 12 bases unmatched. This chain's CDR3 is CASSVLASGGARLDTQYF. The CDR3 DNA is TGTGCCAGCAGCGTATTGGCTAGCGGGGGGGCCAGGTTGGATACGCAGTATTTT.

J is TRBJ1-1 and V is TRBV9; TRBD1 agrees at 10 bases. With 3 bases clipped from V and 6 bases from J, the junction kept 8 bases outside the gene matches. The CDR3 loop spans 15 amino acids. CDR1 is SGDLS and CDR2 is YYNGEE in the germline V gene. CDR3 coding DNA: TGTGCCAGCAGCGCTAGGGACAGGGGTGGTGCTGAAGCTTTCTTT. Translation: CASSARDRGGAEAFF.

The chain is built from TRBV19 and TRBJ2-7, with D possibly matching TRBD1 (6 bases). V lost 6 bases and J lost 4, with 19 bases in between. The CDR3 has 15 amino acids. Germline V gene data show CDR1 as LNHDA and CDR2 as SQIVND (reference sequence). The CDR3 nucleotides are TGTGCCAGTAGGCCCCGGGACACTGGTAGGTACGAGCAGTACTTC. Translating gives CASRPRDTGRYEQYF.